These 6 T cell receptor beta chains share one sample of origin, sequenced in a study of type 1 regulatory T cells. Antigen specificity for these receptors is unknown. Via MiXCR, TCRdb re-called the reads, giving one row per CDR3 protein. The sample lists roughly 67,000 distinct CDR3 sequences; around 57% were seen once. Input material: cultured T cells, either the whole culture or a sorted T cell fraction (not recorded which). Described subset: Tr1-enriched cell product generated in vitro against host alloantigens. The source is a human donor in good health.

V gene TRBV6-1 combines with J gene TRBJ1-2, with 9 bases identical to TRBD1. The CDR3 runs 16 residues. Per germline, CDR1 MNHNS and CDR2 SASEGT. The V and J ends lost 2 bases and 5 bases, in that order; junction bases with no gene match: 9. The CDR3 bases are TGTGCCAGCAGTGAACGGACAGGGGAACTTCATTATGGCTACACCTTC. Translated, it gives CASSERTGELHYGYTF.

This clonotype was recorded only once. The chain is built from TRBV18 and TRBJ2-3, with 7 bases matching TRBD2. Germline CDR1 is KGHSH and CDR2 is LQKENI. The J segment lost 3 bases and the V segment lost 10 bases, leaving 16 bases of the junction unmatched. The CDR3 is made up of 16 amino acids. The CDR3 DNA reads TGTGCCACCCAAGGGACCGGGACTACCATGACAGATACGCAGTATTTT. It encodes CATQGTGTTMTDTQYF.

The chain employs TRBV11-2 and TRBJ2-4; D assignment may be TRBD1 or TRBD2 (6 bases each). Germline V CDR1 and CDR2: SGHAT, FQNNGV. The CDR3 is made up of 17 amino acids. V was shortened by 3 bases and J by 1 base, with 16 bases between the two germline ends. The CDR3 DNA sequence: TGTGCCAGCAGCTTCGGGTCCCAGGGGAGGGCCAAAAACATTCAGTACTTC. It translates to CASSFGSQGRAKNIQYF.

The chain joins TRBV12-3 or TRBV12-4 to TRBJ2-2, with D possibly TRBD2 on 6 matching bases. The V end was cut by 8 bases, the J end by 5 bases, with 21 bases between. CDR3 length equals 16 residues. The CDR3 bases are TGTGCCAGCTCGATGGGGGGAGGAACGCCGACCGGGGAGCTGTTTTTT. Protein sequence: CASSMGGGTPTGELFF.

The CDR3: CASSLRQGSNTEAFF. The DNA of the CDR3 is TGTGCCAGCTCCCTCCGCCAGGGGTCGAACACTGAAGCTTTCTTT. V gene TRBV18 combines with J gene TRBJ1-1; D is possibly TRBD1 (6 bases). Trimming left V 6 bases short and J 1 base short, with 15 bases between. The CDR3 has 15 amino acids. CDR1 and CDR2 from the germline V gene are KGHSH and LQKENI.

The genes are TRBV7-8 and TRBJ2-7, with 9 bases fitting TRBD2. The J segment lost 4 bases and the V segment lost 2 bases, leaving 6 bases of the junction unmatched. The CDR3 sequence is 15 residues long. The germline V gene has CDR1 SGHVS and CDR2 FQNEAQ. CDR3 in DNA: TGTGCCAGCAGCTTACGCCGGCTAGCGGGATACGAGCAGTACTTC. Protein: CASSLRRLAGYEQYF. Using reference TRBV7-8 and TRBJ2-7 for the parts outside the CDR3, the full variable domain is GAGVSQSPRYKVAKRGQDVALRCDPISGHVSLFWYQQALGQGPEFLTYFQNEAQLDKSGLPSDRFFAERPEGSVSTLKIQRTQQEDSAVYLCASSLRRLAGYEQYFGPGTRLTVT.